This T cell receptor (beta chain) was sequenced during a study of blood T cell repertoires in COVID-19. Germline V gives CDR1 SNHLY, CDR2 FYNNEI. V was trimmed by 3 bases and J by 0 bases, leaving 8 bases between them. The CDR3 has 15 residues. Profiling relied on immunoSEQ multiplex PCR, and the TCRdb table lists in-frame clones only, not all of them. The data contain more than 300,000 clones, about nine tenths of them singletons. The rearrangement joins TRBV2 to TRBJ1-4; D remains unclear. Sequencing was carried out using peripheral blood. The sequence came from a woman between 25 and 40 years old with COVID-19, enrolled during active disease. The CDR3 DNA reads TGTGCCAGCAGTGAGTGGGCAGCAACTAATGAAAAACTGTTTTTT. Translating it yields CASSEWAATNEKLFF.